This T cell receptor beta chain was identified during a study of immune characterization of retroperitoneal liposarcoma. Germline V CDR1 and CDR2: MNHNS, SASEGT. Between the trimmed V and J ends, which lost 1 base and 3 bases, there was a span of 10 bases. This CDR3 comprises 15 residues. One entry per CDR3 protein, called by TCRdb with MiXCR from the PCR reads. The data contain about 3,000 distinct CDR3 sequences, over 40% of them singletons. J is TRBJ2-1 and V is TRBV6-1, with unresolved D. The TCR originated in a male donor with retroperitoneal liposarcoma. The material sequenced was tumor tissue. CDR3 amino acids: CASSEGMSFYNEQFF. For the CDR3, the DNA is TGTGCCAGCAGTGAAGGGATGTCCTTCTACAATGAGCAGTTCTTC.